The 32 T cell receptor beta chains listed next were all sequenced from one sample in a study of molecular identifiers for immune sequencing clone quantification. TCRdb analysed the PCR reads with MiXCR anew, one entry per CDR3 protein. The table includes fewer than 45,000 distinct CDR3 sequences, approximately 17% detected once. Sequencing was performed on naive CD8+ T cells from blood, with Jurkat cell RNA spiked in. Stated subset: FACS-sorted CD8+CD4-CCR7+CD45RA+ naive T cells. The receptors derive from a human donor in good health. Some libraries in this study had Jurkat cell RNA spiked in.

V usage is TRBV15 and J usage is TRBJ2-1; 8 bases line up with TRBD2. Trimming cost V 6 bases and J 8 bases; bases outside gene matches: 12. Per germline, CDR1 LNHNV and CDR2 YYDKDF (reference sequence). This CDR3 is built from 15 residues. CDR3 sequence (DNA): TGTGCCACCAGGGACTGGAGCGGGAGCTTTGATGAGCAGTTCTTC. This encodes CATRDWSGSFDEQFF.

This clonotype has at least ten counts. The chain carries TRBV28 and TRBJ1-5, with D maybe TRBD1 (6 bases). The CDR3 extends over 16 amino acids. Trimming cost V 6 bases and J 7 bases, with 22 bases left between them. Germline lookup yields CDR1 MDHEN and CDR2 SYDVKM. The CDR3 coding sequence is TGTGCCAGCAGCTCCCCCTACGGGAGGGGGGAGCAGCCCCAGCATTTT. This translates into CASSSPYGRGEQPQHF.

Ten or more counts support this clonotype. The chain carries TRBV12-3 or TRBV12-4 and TRBJ2-7; the D gene is possibly TRBD1 (6 bases). V gave up 3 bases and J gave up 2 bases, with 11 bases separating them. This CDR3 has 14 amino acids. The CDR3 bases are TGTGCCAGCAGTTTTGCAGGGGAAACCTACGAGCAGTACTTC. Translating gives CASSFAGETYEQYF.

The gene calls are TRBV19 and TRBJ2-7; TRBD1 matches at 7 bases. With V trimmed by 8 bases and J by 2 bases, 6 bases remained unmatched. This CDR3 has 13 amino acids. Per the germline V gene, CDR1 is LNHDA and CDR2 is SQIVND (reference sequence). CDR3 residues: CASSQGIAYEQYF. The CDR3 DNA reads as TGTGCCAGTTCACAGGGGATAGCCTACGAGCAGTACTTC.

J is TRBJ1-1 and V is TRBV4-1; D remains unclear. V lost 1 base to trimming and J lost 4 bases, with 7 bases between them. CDR1 is MGHRA, CDR2 YSYEKL, per germline. The CDR3 is 13 amino acids. This CDR3 is CASSQGAITEAFF. The CDR3 DNA reads TGCGCCAGCAGCCAAGGGGCAATCACTGAAGCTTTCTTT.

This clonotype was picked up many times. The V gene is TRBV29-1, the J gene TRBJ2-1; TRBD2 might be the D (6 bases). The length of the CDR3 is 14 residues. Trimming took 6 bases from V and 3 from J, leaving 15 bases between them. Germline CDR1 is SQVTM and CDR2 is ANQGSEA. CDR3 bases: TGCAGCGTCGAACACCGGGAGAACTACAATGAGCAGTTCTTC. Translation: CSVEHRENYNEQFF.

This clonotype has a handful of counts. The gene calls are TRBV7-9 and TRBJ1-3; D call uncertain. The CDR3 totals 14 residues. Germline V CDR1 and CDR2: SEHNR, FQNEAQ (reference sequence). Trimming took off 6 bases at V and 0 bases at J, with 9 bases between the two ends. CDR3 bases: TGTGCCAGCAGGGATTCGAGCTCTGGAAACACCATATATTTT. This gives the protein CASRDSSSGNTIYF.

The table lists this clonotype with many counts. This sequence joins TRBV6-5 and TRBJ1-1; D is perhaps TRBD1 (6 bases). V lost 4 bases and J 6 bases, leaving 15 bases between the germline ends. The CDR3 loop spans 14 amino acids. Germline V gene data show CDR1 as MNHEY and CDR2 as SVGAGI. CDR3 sequence (DNA): TGTGCCAGCAGTTTTCAGGGGTTCGGATCTGAAGCTTTCTTT. Translating it yields CASSFQGFGSEAFF.

This clonotype was seen at least ten times. This sequence joins TRBV27 and TRBJ2-5, with a tentative D call TRBD1 (6 bases). Germline CDR1 and CDR2: MNHEY and SMNVEV (reference sequence). V was clipped by 6 bases and J by 2 bases, with 7 bases between them. The CDR3 has 12 residues. CDR3 amino acids: CASRTGQETQYF. In DNA form, the CDR3 reads TGTGCCAGCAGAACAGGGCAAGAGACCCAGTACTTC.

This clonotype was seen only a few times. The rearrangement joins TRBV4-3 to TRBJ2-7; D remains unclear. Germline V CDR1 and CDR2: LGHNA, YSLEER. This CDR3 is built from 13 residues. Trimming left V 1 base short and J 2 bases short, with 6 bases between. The CDR3 nucleotides are TGCGCCAGCAGCCAAGGACAAACCTACGAGCAGTACTTC. Its protein product is CASSQGQTYEQYF.

The V gene is TRBV13, the J gene TRBJ1-5, with unresolved D. The V end lost 4 bases, the J end lost 5 bases, and 6 bases lay between the germline ends. Germline V gene sequence: CDR1 PRHDT, CDR2 FYEKMQ (reference sequence). CDR3 size: 12 residues. For the CDR3, the DNA is TGTGCCAGCAGCTGGAGGGATCAGCCCCAGCATTTT. Translated, it gives CASSWRDQPQHF.

The rearrangement uses TRBV6-5 and TRBJ1-5; 9 bases are a match to TRBD1. The CDR3 is made up of 14 amino acids. The germline gives CDR1 MNHEY, CDR2 SVGAGI. J gave up 7 bases and V 7 bases, and 8 bases lay outside the gene matches. The CDR3 loop is CASTPRTGVQPQHF. The CDR3 nucleotides read TGTGCCAGCACCCCCCGGACAGGGGTACAGCCCCAGCATTTT.

This clonotype was picked up a small number of times. This chain uses TRBV14 with TRBJ2-5; maybe TRBD2 (5 bases). CDR1 and CDR2 from the germline V gene are SGHDN and FVKESK. CDR3 length equals 13 residues. The V and J ends lost 6 bases and 4 bases respectively, with 12 bases between them. This chain's CDR3 is CASSLWAGETQYF. In nucleotides, the CDR3 is TGTGCCAGCAGTCTCTGGGCGGGAGAGACCCAGTACTTC.

Of note for this clonotype: The DNA is omitted, as the CDR3 cannot be located on it reliably, and the CDR3 follows TCRdb's listing. The J gene is TRBJ1-4, the V gene TRBV28; the tabulated D call, TRBD1, remains unverified against the DNA. Germline V gene lookup returns CDR1 MDHEN and CDR2 SYDVKM. 13 amino acids form the CDR3, both terminal residues included. Here the CDR3 reads CASSWGTGSILFF.

At least ten counts were recorded for this clonotype. This sequence joins TRBV4-3 and TRBJ2-7; TRBD1 matches 7 bases. The CDR3 has 15 amino acids. V lost 0 bases to trimming and J lost 5 bases; unmatched junction nucleotides: 7. Germline CDR1 reads LGHNA; CDR2 reads YSLEER. The CDR3, as DNA: TGCGCCAGCAGCCAAGATGACAGGGCGAAGGACGAGCAGTACTTC. Amino acids: CASSQDDRAKDEQYF.

The chain recombines TRBV5-4 with TRBJ2-7; 9 bases are shared with TRBD1. The V and J ends lost 3 bases and 4 bases, in that order; junction bases with no gene match: 8. Germline V gene data show CDR1 as SGHNT and CDR2 as YYREEE (reference sequence). The CDR3 totals 15 residues. Here the CDR3 reads CASSWKDRGPYEQYF. The CDR3 nucleotides read TGTGCCAGCAGCTGGAAGGACAGGGGACCTTACGAGCAGTACTTC.

This clonotype was observed many times. The rearrangement joins TRBV7-9 to TRBJ2-1; 14 nucleotides agree with TRBD2. This CDR3 has 17 residues. Trimming took 1 base from V and 10 from J; bases not matched to a gene: 9. The germline CDR1 and CDR2 sequences are SEHNR and FQNEAQ (reference sequence). For the CDR3, the DNA is TGTGCCAGCAGCTTAGGGCCCGGGACTAGCGGGAGAAAGGAGCAGTTCTTC. Its translation is CASSLGPGTSGRKEQFF.

The chain combines TRBV11-2 with TRBJ2-1, with 10 nucleotides matching TRBD2. Germline-derived CDR1 and CDR2 are SGHAT and FQNNGV. The CDR3 runs 15 residues. After removal of 1 base from V and 9 bases from J, the junction contained 6 bases not matched to a gene. DNA of the CDR3: TGTGCCAGCAGCTTAGTTCCTAGCGGGAGAGCTGAGCAGTTCTTC. This sequence encodes CASSLVPSGRAEQFF.

There are a few counts of this clonotype. The chain has TRBV29-1 and TRBJ2-3, with 9 bases identical to TRBD1. This CDR3 has 13 residues. The ends lost 6 bases at V and 4 bases at J; junction bases unmatched: 5. Germline V gives CDR1 SQVTM, CDR2 ANQGSEA. Written as DNA, the CDR3 is TGCAGCGTCCCGGGACAGGGACCAGATACGCAGTATTTT. This gives the protein CSVPGQGPDTQYF.

To note about this clonotype: This may stem from a read error, because a much larger clone lies one nucleotide away. The missing conserved phenylalanine or tryptophan at the end of this CDR3 makes a read error likely. V gene TRBV29-1 combines with J gene TRBJ2-5; 14 nucleotides agree with TRBD2. The V gene end was trimmed by 0 bases and the J gene end by 1 base; junction bases not matched to a gene: 7. The CDR3 runs 18 residues. Germline V gene sequence: CDR1 SQVTM, CDR2 ANQGSEA. CDR3 protein: CSVEDLRTSGRFQETQYL. In nucleotides, the CDR3 is TGCAGCGTTGAAGATCTAAGGACTAGCGGGAGGTTCCAAGAGACCCAGTACCTC.

In this sample, this clonotype turned up many times. The chain employs TRBV29-1 and TRBJ1-2; 7 nucleotides line up with TRBD1. The trim removed 6 bases at V and 6 bases at J, leaving 7 bases unmatched. The CDR3 sequence is 12 residues long. Germline V gene data show CDR1 as SQVTM and CDR2 as ANQGSEA. CDR3 coding DNA: TGCAGCGTAGCCGGGACAGCCGATGGCTACACCTTC. It is translated as CSVAGTADGYTF.

This clonotype showed up many times. This chain connects TRBV20-1 to TRBJ2-2; D is ambiguous. There are 13 residues in the CDR3. Germline V gene lookup returns CDR1 DFQATT and CDR2 SNEGSKA (reference sequence). The germline V and J ends were trimmed by 2 bases and 4 bases, with 8 bases remaining between them. DNA of the CDR3: TGCAGTGCTAGACACCTCGGCACCGGGGAGCTGTTTTTT. Translation gives CSARHLGTGELFF.

This clonotype has ten or more counts. This chain links TRBV12-3 or TRBV12-4 with TRBJ2-7; the match to TRBD1 covers 7 bases. This CDR3 spans 14 amino acids. V shed 3 bases, J shed 0 bases, and the junction held 2 bases outside the gene matches. The CDR3 spells CASSFGTASYEQYF. CDR3 sequence (DNA): TGTGCCAGCAGTTTTGGGACAGCCTCCTACGAGCAGTACTTC.

This clonotype was found many times. The rearrangement links TRBV15 to TRBJ2-7; the D is unclear. V was clipped by 1 base and J by 4 bases, with 11 bases between them. The CDR3 runs 14 residues. The V gene's germline CDR1 is LNHNV and CDR2 YYDKDF (reference sequence). The CDR3 loop is CATSRALDGYEQYF. In nucleotides, the CDR3 is TGTGCCACCAGCAGAGCGCTTGACGGTTACGAGCAGTACTTC. Full variable domain (outside the CDR3, taken from reference TRBV15 and TRBJ2-7): DAMVIQNPRYQVTQFGKPVTLSCSQTLNHNVMYWYQQKSSQAPKLLFHYYDKDFNNEADTPDNFQSRRPNTSFCFLDIRSPGLGDTAMYLCATSRALDGYEQYFGPGTRLTVT.

This clonotype was detected ten times or more. The rearrangement joins TRBV25-1 to TRBJ1-2, with TRBD1 matching over 9 bases. With 5 bases clipped from V and 7 bases from J, the junction kept 2 bases outside the gene matches. This CDR3 comprises 12 residues. CDR1 MGHDK and CDR2 SYGVNS come from the germline V gene. CDR3 nucleotides: TGTGCCAGCAGTCCGGACAGGGGTGGCTACACCTTC. Protein sequence: CASSPDRGGYTF.

This clonotype came up a few times. This rearrangement joins TRBV6-2 or TRBV6-3 to TRBJ2-7, with D unresolved. The germline V gene has CDR1 MNHEY and CDR2 SVGEGT. This CDR3 is built from 15 residues. V lost 2 bases and J 7 bases, leaving 18 bases between the germline ends. CDR3 sequence reads: CASSYRVSAREEQYF. CDR3 nucleotides: TGTGCCAGCAGTTACCGCGTTTCAGCCAGAGAGGAGCAGTACTTC.

This clonotype came up many times. The V call is TRBV4-3, the J call TRBJ2-1, with 7 bases identical to TRBD1. Trimming at V came to 2 bases and at J to 6 bases, leaving 7 bases not matched to a gene. Per germline, CDR1 LGHNA and CDR2 YSLEER. The CDR3 consists of 15 residues. The CDR3 DNA reads TGCGCCAGCAGCCAATTATCCGGGACAGTCAATGAGCAGTTCTTC. This gives the protein CASSQLSGTVNEQFF.

There are many counts of this clonotype. V and J are TRBV4-1 and TRBJ2-7, with D perhaps being TRBD1 or TRBD2 (5 bases each). This CDR3 is built from 15 residues. Per the germline V gene, CDR1 is MGHRA and CDR2 is YSYEKL. The germline V and J ends were trimmed by 0 bases and 2 bases, with 11 bases remaining between them. CDR3 bases: TGCGCCAGCAGCCAAGAGCGTGGGGACCCCTACGAGCAGTACTTC. Protein product: CASSQERGDPYEQYF.

Only a few counts were recorded for this clonotype. The rearrangement uses TRBV7-2 and TRBJ2-7, with 8 bases matching TRBD2. This CDR3 contains 16 residues. V dropped 1 base and J dropped 5; count of bases not matched to a gene: 10. The germline V gene has CDR1 SGHTA and CDR2 FQGNSA. The chain's CDR3 is CASSLGELSGRDEQYF. In nucleotides, the CDR3 is TGTGCCAGCAGCTTAGGGGAGCTGAGCGGGAGAGACGAGCAGTACTTC. Drawing the rest from reference TRBV7-2 and TRBJ2-7, the complete variable domain is GAGVSQSPSNKVTEKGKDVELRCDPISGHTALYWYRQSLGQGLEFLIYFQGNSAPDKSGLPSDRFSAERTGGSVSTLTIQRTQQEDSAVYLCASSLGELSGRDEQYFGPGTRLTVT.

This clonotype was counted only a few times. The chain recombines TRBV5-5 with TRBJ2-1; no firm D call. The V end was cut by 4 bases, the J end by 8 bases, with 7 bases between. Germline-derived CDR1 and CDR2 are SGHKS and YYEKEE (reference sequence). CDR3 length: 11 residues. CDR3 sequence reads: CASSPAHEQFF. CDR3 DNA sequence: TGTGCCAGCAGCCCGGCCCATGAGCAGTTCTTC.

This clonotype was recorded many times. This rearrangement joins TRBV6-2 or TRBV6-3 to TRBJ2-7, with 11 bases fitting TRBD2. The CDR3 spans 17 residues. Germline trimming cut 2 bases from V and 4 bases from J; bases unmatched to any gene: 10. Germline V CDR1 and CDR2: MNHEY, SVGEGT. The CDR3 loop reads CASSYVAGGPFWYEQYF. For the CDR3, the DNA is TGTGCCAGCAGTTACGTAGCGGGAGGGCCATTCTGGTACGAGCAGTACTTC.

This clonotype appeared many times. The CDR3 bases are TGCGCCAGCAGCCAAGATAGAGCTACCTCAAACAATGAGCAGTTCTTC. It translates to CASSQDRATSNNEQFF. The chain recombines TRBV4-3 with TRBJ2-1; D unresolved. Germline CDR1 reads LGHNA; CDR2 reads YSLEER. V was trimmed by 0 bases and J by 5 bases, leaving 14 bases between them. The CDR3 is 16 residues long.